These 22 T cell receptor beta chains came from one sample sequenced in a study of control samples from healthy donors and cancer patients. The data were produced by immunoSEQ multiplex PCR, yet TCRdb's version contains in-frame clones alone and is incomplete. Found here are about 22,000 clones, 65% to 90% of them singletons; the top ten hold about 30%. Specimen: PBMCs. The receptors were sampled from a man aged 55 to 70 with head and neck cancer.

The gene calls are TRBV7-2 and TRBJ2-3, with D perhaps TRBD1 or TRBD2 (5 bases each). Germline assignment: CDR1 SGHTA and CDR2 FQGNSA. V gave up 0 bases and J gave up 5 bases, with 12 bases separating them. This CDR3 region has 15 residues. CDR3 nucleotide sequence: TGTGCCAGCAGCTTAGCGGGGCCCCGGGGAGATACGCAGTATTTT. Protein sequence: CASSLAGPRGDTQYF.

For the CDR3, the DNA is TGTGCCAGCAGCCATCGGCAGGGTTGGGGCTACACCTTC. Residues: CASSHRQGWGYTF. The genes are TRBV3-1 (or the pseudogene TRBV3-2) and TRBJ1-2; D may be TRBD1 (5 bases). V was trimmed by 3 bases and J by 8 bases, leaving 13 bases between them. The germline V gene has CDR1 LGHDT and CDR2 YNNKEL (reference sequence). The CDR3 has 13 amino acids.

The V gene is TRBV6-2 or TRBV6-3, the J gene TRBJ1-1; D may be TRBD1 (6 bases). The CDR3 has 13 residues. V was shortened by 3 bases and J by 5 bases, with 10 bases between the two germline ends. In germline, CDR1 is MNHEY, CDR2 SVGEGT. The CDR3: CASSYTGATEAFF. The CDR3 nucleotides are TGTGCCAGCAGTTATACGGGGGCAACTGAAGCTTTCTTT.

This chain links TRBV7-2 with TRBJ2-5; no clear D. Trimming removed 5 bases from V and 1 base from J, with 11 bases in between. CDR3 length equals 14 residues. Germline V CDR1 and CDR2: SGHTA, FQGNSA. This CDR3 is CASSRVYVQETQYF. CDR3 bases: TGTGCCAGCAGCAGGGTATATGTCCAAGAGACCCAGTACTTC. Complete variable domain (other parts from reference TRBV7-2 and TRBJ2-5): GAGVSQSPSNKVTEKGKDVELRCDPISGHTALYWYRQSLGQGLEFLIYFQGNSAPDKSGLPSDRFSAERTGGSVSTLTIQRTQQEDSAVYLCASSRVYVQETQYFGPGTRLLVL.

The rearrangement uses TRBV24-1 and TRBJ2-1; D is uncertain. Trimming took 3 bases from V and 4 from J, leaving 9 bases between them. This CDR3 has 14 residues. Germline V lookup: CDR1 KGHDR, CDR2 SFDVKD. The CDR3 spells CATSDTSLYNEQFF. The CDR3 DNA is TGTGCCACCAGTGATACTTCACTTTACAATGAGCAGTTCTTC.

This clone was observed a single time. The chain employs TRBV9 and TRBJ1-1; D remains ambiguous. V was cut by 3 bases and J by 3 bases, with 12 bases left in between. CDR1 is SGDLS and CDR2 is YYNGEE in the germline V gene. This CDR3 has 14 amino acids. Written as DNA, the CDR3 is TGTGCCAGCAGCGCCCGACCTACGGACACTGAAGCTTTCTTT. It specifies CASSARPTDTEAFF.

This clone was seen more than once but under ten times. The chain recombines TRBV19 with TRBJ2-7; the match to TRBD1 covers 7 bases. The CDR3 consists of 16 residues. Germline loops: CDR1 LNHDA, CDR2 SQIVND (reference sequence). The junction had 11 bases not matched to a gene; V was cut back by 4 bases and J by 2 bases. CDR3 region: CASSRSPTGLTYEQYF. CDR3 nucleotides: TGTGCCAGTAGTAGGTCCCCGACAGGGCTTACCTACGAGCAGTACTTC.

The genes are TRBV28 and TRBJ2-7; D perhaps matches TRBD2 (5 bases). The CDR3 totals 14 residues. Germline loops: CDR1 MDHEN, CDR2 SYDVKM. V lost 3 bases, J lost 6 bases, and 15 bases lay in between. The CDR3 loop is CASSFSLSSGEQYF. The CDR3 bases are TGTGCCAGCAGTTTCTCTTTGTCCAGCGGCGAGCAGTACTTC.

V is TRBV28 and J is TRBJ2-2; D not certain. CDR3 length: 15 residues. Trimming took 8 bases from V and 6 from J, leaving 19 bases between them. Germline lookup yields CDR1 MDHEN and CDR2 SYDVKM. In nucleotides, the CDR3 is TGTGCCAGCGAGACGTGGCTCCAAAGCGCCGGGGAGCTGTTTTTT. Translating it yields CASETWLQSAGELFF.

This chain's CDR3 is CASSMGTWTDEQYF. The CDR3, as DNA: TGTGCCAGCAGCATGGGGACCTGGACAGACGAGCAGTACTTC. This chain links TRBV5-6 with TRBJ2-7, with a possible D match to TRBD1 (6 bases). CDR1 and CDR2 from the germline V gene are SGHDT and YYEEEE. The CDR3 runs to 14 residues. V lost 4 bases and J lost 5, with 16 bases in between.

CDR3 nucleotide sequence: TGTGCCAGCAGCTTGTTCTTTCGCGGAGATACGCAGTATTTT. Protein product: CASSLFFRGDTQYF. The V and J genes are TRBV5-6 and TRBJ2-3, with D unclear. CDR3 size: 14 residues. Trimming removed 1 base from V and 5 bases from J, with 11 bases in between. The germline V gene encodes CDR1 SGHDT and CDR2 YYEEEE.

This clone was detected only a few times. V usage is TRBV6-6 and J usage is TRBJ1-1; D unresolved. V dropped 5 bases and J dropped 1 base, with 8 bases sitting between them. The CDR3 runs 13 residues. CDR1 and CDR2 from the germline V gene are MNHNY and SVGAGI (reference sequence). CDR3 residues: CASSTRENTEAFF. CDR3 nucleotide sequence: TGTGCCAGCAGTACCAGAGAGAACACTGAAGCTTTCTTT.

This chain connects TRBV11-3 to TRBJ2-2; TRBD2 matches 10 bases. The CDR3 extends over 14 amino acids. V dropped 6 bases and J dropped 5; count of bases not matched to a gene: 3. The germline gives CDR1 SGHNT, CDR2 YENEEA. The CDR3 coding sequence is TGTGCCAGCAGAACAGCGGGGGGGACCGGGGAGCTGTTTTTT. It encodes CASRTAGGTGELFF.

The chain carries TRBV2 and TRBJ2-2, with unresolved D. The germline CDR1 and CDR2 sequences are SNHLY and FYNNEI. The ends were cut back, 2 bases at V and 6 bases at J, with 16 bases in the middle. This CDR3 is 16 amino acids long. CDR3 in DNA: TGTGCCAGCAGTGAAAATTCGTTTCTTATCGCCGGGGAGCTGTTTTTT. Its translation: CASSENSFLIAGELFF.

The CDR3 DNA is TGCGCCAGCAGCCAAGCGTACAGGGGGCTCGAGCAGTACTTC. This translates into CASSQAYRGLEQYF. The chain has TRBV4-3 and TRBJ2-7; 9 positions agree with TRBD1. The V and J ends lost 1 base and 6 bases, in that order; junction bases with no gene match: 4. Germline assignment: CDR1 LGHNA and CDR2 YSLEER. The CDR3 extends over 14 amino acids.

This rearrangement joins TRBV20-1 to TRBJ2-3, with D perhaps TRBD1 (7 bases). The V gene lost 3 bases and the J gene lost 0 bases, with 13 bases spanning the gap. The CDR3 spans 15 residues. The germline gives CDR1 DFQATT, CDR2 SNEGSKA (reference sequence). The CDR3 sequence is CSASRRDRSTDTQYF. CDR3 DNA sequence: TGCAGTGCTAGTAGGCGGGACAGAAGCACAGATACGCAGTATTTT.

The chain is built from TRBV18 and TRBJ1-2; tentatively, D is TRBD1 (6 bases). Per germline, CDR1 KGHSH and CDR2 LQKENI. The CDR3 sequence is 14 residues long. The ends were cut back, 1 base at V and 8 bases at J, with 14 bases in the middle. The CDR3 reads CASSPRLQGEGYTF. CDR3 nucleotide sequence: TGTGCCAGCTCACCACGGCTACAGGGAGAAGGCTACACCTTC. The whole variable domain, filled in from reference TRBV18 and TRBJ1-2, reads NAGVMQNPRHLVRRRGQEARLRCSPMKGHSHVYWYRQLPEEGLKFMVYLQKENIIDESGMPKERFSAEFPKEGPSILRIQQVVRGDSAAYFCASSPRLQGEGYTFGSGTRLTVV.

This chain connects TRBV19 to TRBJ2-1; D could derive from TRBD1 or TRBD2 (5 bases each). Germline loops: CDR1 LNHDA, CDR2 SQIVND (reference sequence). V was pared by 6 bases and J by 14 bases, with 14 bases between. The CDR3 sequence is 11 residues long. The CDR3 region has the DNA TGTGCCAGTAGATTGGGGGTAGTTGAGTTCTTC. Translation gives CASRLGVVEFF. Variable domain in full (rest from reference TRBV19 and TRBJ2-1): DGGITQSPKYLFRKEGQNVTLSCEQNLNHDAMYWYRQDPGQGLRLIYYSQIVNDFQKGDIAEGYSVSREKKESFPLTVTSAQKNPTAFYLCASRLGVVEFFGPGTRLTVL.

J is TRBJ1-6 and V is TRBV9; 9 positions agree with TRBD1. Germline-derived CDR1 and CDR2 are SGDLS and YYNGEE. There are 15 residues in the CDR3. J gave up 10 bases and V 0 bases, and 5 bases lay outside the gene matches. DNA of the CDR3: TGTGCCAGCAGCGTAGGGGGACAGGGTTACTCACCCCTCCACTTT. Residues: CASSVGGQGYSPLHF.

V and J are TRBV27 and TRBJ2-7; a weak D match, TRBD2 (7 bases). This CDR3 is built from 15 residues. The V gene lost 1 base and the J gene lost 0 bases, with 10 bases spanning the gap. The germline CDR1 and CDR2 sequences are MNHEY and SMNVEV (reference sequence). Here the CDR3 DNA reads TGTGCCAGCAGTTTATTGGGGGGGCACTCCTACGAGCAGTACTTC. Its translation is CASSLLGGHSYEQYF.

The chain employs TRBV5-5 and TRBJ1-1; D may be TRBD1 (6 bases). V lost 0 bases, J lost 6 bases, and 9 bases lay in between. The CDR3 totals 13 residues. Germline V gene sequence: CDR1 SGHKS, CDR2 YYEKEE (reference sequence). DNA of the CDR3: TGTGCCAGCAGCTTGGACAGGGAGGCTGAAGCTTTCTTT. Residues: CASSLDREAEAFF.

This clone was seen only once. CDR3 nucleotide sequence: TGTGCCAGCAGTTTATCCCGGGGGCTCGGCACTGAAGCTTTCTTT. Its protein is CASSLSRGLGTEAFF. V and J are TRBV27 and TRBJ1-1; a possible D gene is TRBD1 (6 bases). Germline CDR1 is MNHEY and CDR2 is SMNVEV (reference sequence). V shed 0 bases and J shed 4 bases, with 12 bases lying between them. This CDR3 has 15 residues.